The next 17 T cell receptor beta chains were all read from a single sample in a study of response to subunit inactivated influenza vaccine. TCRdb passed the RT-PCR reads through MiXCR, listing each CDR3 protein once. The sample consists of roughly 790,000 distinct CDR3 sequences, over 20% of them appearing once. This sample comprised PBMCs from blood, obtained 5 to 6 days after vaccination. These receptors all come from a man aged 50 to 59 who received an inactivated influenza vaccine.

The genes are TRBV5-1 and TRBJ2-2; 10 bases map to TRBD1. Germline CDR1 SGHRS, CDR2 YFSETQ. Trimming took 4 bases from V and 7 from J; bases not matched to a gene: 10. The CDR3 contains 16 residues. In nucleotides, the CDR3 is TGCGCCAGCAGCCATGGACAGGGGGGTGTTAACGGGGAGCTGTTTTTT. Translation gives CASSHGQGGVNGELFF.

This chain links TRBV7-9 with TRBJ1-2, with a possible D match to TRBD1 (5 bases). The CDR3 is 15 residues long. Germline CDR1 SEHNR, CDR2 FQNEAQ (reference sequence). Deletions cut 5 bases from V and 6 bases from J, with 19 bases between. CDR3 residues: CASSDYPTGTHGYTF. The CDR3 DNA is TGTGCCAGCAGCGATTATCCGACGGGGACGCATGGCTACACCTTC. The entire variable domain, with the rest obtained from reference TRBV7-9 and TRBJ1-2, is as follows: DTGVSQNPRHKITKRGQNVTFRCDPISEHNRLYWYRQTLGQGPEFLTYFQNEAQLEKSRLLSDRFSAERPKGSFSTLEIQRTEQGDSAMYLCASSDYPTGTHGYTFGSGTRLTVV.

The V and J genes are TRBV6-1 and TRBJ2-6; D is unclear. CDR3 length: 15 amino acids. Germline CDR1 is MNHNS and CDR2 is SASEGT. The V and J ends lost 7 bases and 0 bases respectively, with 10 bases between them. CDR3 residues: CASTSMSSGANVLTF. For the CDR3, the DNA is TGTGCCAGCACCAGCATGAGCTCTGGGGCCAACGTCCTGACTTTC.

This clonotype was picked up a small number of times. The V call is TRBV27, the J call TRBJ2-2, with TRBD2 identical over 11 bases. The CDR3 is made up of 13 amino acids. V shed 8 bases and J 6 bases; nucleotides not matched to a gene: 2. The V gene's germline CDR1 is MNHEY and CDR2 SMNVEV (reference sequence). The CDR3 here is CASLSGRAGELFF. The CDR3 DNA is TGTGCCAGCCTTAGCGGGAGGGCCGGGGAGCTGTTTTTT.

The J gene is TRBJ2-7, the V gene TRBV20-1; perhaps D is TRBD1 or TRBD2 (5 bases each). CDR3 size: 13 residues. Trimming shortened V by 6 bases and J by 0 bases, and 12 bases separated the two germline ends. Germline lookup yields CDR1 DFQATT and CDR2 SNEGSKA (reference sequence). CDR3 nucleotide sequence: TGCAGTGCCACCCGGGACGTCTCCTACGAGCAGTACTTC. It translates to CSATRDVSYEQYF.

This clonotype has only a few counts. The chain combines TRBV6-2 or TRBV6-3 with TRBJ2-2; D is ambiguous. Per the germline V gene, CDR1 is MNHEY and CDR2 is SVGEGT. Trimming pared 8 bases from V and 13 bases from J, leaving 11 bases between. The CDR3 has 10 amino acids. The CDR3 loop is CASGQVALFF. The DNA of the CDR3 is TGTGCCAGCGGGCAAGTGGCGCTGTTTTTT.

This clonotype was seen only a few times. The V gene is TRBV20-1, the J gene TRBJ2-1, with D possibly matching TRBD1 (6 bases). Looked up from germline, CDR1 is DFQATT and CDR2 is SNEGSKA (reference sequence). Trimming cost V 0 bases and J 0 bases, with 9 bases left between them. The CDR3 has 15 residues. The CDR3, as DNA: TGCAGTGCTAGAGATCACAGGGACTCCTACAATGAGCAGTTCTTC. This translates into CSARDHRDSYNEQFF.

The genes are TRBV20-1 and TRBJ2-1; TRBD2 matches at 8 bases. CDR1 and CDR2 from the germline V gene are DFQATT and SNEGSKA (reference sequence). The CDR3 loop spans 18 amino acids. After removal of 6 bases from V and 8 bases from J, the junction contained 24 bases not matched to a gene. The CDR3 loop reads CSAPQPPVLAALGDEQFF. CDR3 sequence (DNA): TGCAGTGCCCCACAACCTCCCGTACTAGCGGCCCTTGGAGATGAGCAGTTCTTC.

Comments on this clonotype: This sequence may be a read error, since a much larger clone differs from it by one base. The chain recombines TRBV20-1 with TRBJ2-1; a weak D match, TRBD2 (5 bases). This CDR3 region has 14 residues. Per germline, CDR1 DFQATT and CDR2 SNEGSKA (reference sequence). V was trimmed by 0 bases and J by 8 bases, leaving 14 bases between them. The DNA for the CDR3 is TGCAGTGCTAGAGACCCGGAGGAGGTCTATGAGCAGTTCTTC. It yields the protein CSARDPEEVYEQFF.

This chain connects TRBV11-1 to TRBJ2-5; no firm D call. Trimming removed 2 bases from V and 6 bases from J, with 10 bases in between. This CDR3 spans 13 amino acids. In germline, CDR1 is SGHAT, CDR2 FQDESV (reference sequence). CDR3 loop: CASSLLRLQTQYF. DNA of the CDR3: TGTGCCAGCAGCTTACTTAGGTTGCAGACCCAGTACTTC.

This chain joins TRBV7-2 and TRBJ2-7; no reliable D call. Trimming took off 1 base at V and 3 bases at J, with 16 bases between the two ends. Germline assignment: CDR1 SGHTA and CDR2 FQGNSA. This CDR3 spans 16 amino acids. The DNA of the CDR3 is TGTGCCAGCAGCTTAGTTGGGAACCGACCATACTACGAGCAGTACTTC. Protein: CASSLVGNRPYYEQYF.

This rearrangement joins TRBV6-2 or TRBV6-3 to TRBJ2-7; a possible D gene is TRBD2 (6 bases). Germline CDR1 is MNHEY and CDR2 is SVGEGT. V was shortened by 6 bases and J by 4 bases, with 16 bases between the two germline ends. CDR3 size: 14 residues. The CDR3 is CASRPDGGVYEQYF. In DNA, the CDR3 is TGTGCCAGCAGACCAGACGGGGGAGTTTACGAGCAGTACTTC.

This clonotype came up a few times. The chain joins TRBV7-2 to TRBJ1-5, with 9 bases lining up with TRBD1. The CDR3 runs to 16 residues. J gave up 3 bases and V 5 bases, and 8 bases lay outside the gene matches. Germline assignment: CDR1 SGHTA and CDR2 FQGNSA. This CDR3 is CASSLGQGRYNQPQHF. The CDR3 nucleotides are TGTGCCAGCAGCCTTGGACAGGGGCGCTACAATCAGCCCCAGCATTTT.

V and J are TRBV3-1 and TRBJ2-5; possibly TRBD1 or TRBD2 for D (9 bases each). This CDR3 is built from 19 residues. Germline lookup yields CDR1 LGHDT and CDR2 YNNKEL (reference sequence). The V end was cut by 8 bases, the J end by 4 bases, with 32 bases between. CDR3 loop: CASWGRDREFAGGVETQYF. CDR3 sequence (DNA): TGTGCCAGCTGGGGTCGGGACAGGGAGTTCGCGGGAGGGGTAGAGACCCAGTACTTC.

The chain carries TRBV5-1 and TRBJ2-7; weak D call: TRBD2 (6 bases). The CDR3 is made up of 17 amino acids. Germline V CDR1 and CDR2: SGHRS, YFSETQ. Trimming left V 0 bases short and J 5 bases short, with 21 bases between. The CDR3 loop reads CASSLGWRGSSLHEQYF. The CDR3 bases are TGCGCCAGCAGCTTGGGGTGGAGGGGCAGCTCTCTCCACGAGCAGTACTTC.

The chain recombines TRBV5-1 with TRBJ2-1; possibly TRBD1 for D (6 bases). The CDR3 spans 11 residues. Germline values: CDR1 SGHRS, CDR2 YFSETQ. Trimming took off 1 base at V and 11 bases at J, with 7 bases between the two ends. In nucleotides, the CDR3 is TGCGCCAGCAGCTTGCAGGGGAAGCAGTTCTTC. Translation: CASSLQGKQFF.

A word on this clonotype: The junction differs from germline at one of its ends, possibly a read error. V is TRBV4-1 and J is TRBJ2-1, with 11 nucleotides matching TRBD1. The CDR3 covers 17 residues. CDR1 is MGHRA and CDR2 is YSYEKL in the germline V gene. The chain's CDR3 is CASSPSLGQGAYIEQFF. The CDR3 DNA reads as TGCGCCAGCAGCCCCTCCCTCGGACAGGGGGCTTACATTGAGCAGTTCTTC.